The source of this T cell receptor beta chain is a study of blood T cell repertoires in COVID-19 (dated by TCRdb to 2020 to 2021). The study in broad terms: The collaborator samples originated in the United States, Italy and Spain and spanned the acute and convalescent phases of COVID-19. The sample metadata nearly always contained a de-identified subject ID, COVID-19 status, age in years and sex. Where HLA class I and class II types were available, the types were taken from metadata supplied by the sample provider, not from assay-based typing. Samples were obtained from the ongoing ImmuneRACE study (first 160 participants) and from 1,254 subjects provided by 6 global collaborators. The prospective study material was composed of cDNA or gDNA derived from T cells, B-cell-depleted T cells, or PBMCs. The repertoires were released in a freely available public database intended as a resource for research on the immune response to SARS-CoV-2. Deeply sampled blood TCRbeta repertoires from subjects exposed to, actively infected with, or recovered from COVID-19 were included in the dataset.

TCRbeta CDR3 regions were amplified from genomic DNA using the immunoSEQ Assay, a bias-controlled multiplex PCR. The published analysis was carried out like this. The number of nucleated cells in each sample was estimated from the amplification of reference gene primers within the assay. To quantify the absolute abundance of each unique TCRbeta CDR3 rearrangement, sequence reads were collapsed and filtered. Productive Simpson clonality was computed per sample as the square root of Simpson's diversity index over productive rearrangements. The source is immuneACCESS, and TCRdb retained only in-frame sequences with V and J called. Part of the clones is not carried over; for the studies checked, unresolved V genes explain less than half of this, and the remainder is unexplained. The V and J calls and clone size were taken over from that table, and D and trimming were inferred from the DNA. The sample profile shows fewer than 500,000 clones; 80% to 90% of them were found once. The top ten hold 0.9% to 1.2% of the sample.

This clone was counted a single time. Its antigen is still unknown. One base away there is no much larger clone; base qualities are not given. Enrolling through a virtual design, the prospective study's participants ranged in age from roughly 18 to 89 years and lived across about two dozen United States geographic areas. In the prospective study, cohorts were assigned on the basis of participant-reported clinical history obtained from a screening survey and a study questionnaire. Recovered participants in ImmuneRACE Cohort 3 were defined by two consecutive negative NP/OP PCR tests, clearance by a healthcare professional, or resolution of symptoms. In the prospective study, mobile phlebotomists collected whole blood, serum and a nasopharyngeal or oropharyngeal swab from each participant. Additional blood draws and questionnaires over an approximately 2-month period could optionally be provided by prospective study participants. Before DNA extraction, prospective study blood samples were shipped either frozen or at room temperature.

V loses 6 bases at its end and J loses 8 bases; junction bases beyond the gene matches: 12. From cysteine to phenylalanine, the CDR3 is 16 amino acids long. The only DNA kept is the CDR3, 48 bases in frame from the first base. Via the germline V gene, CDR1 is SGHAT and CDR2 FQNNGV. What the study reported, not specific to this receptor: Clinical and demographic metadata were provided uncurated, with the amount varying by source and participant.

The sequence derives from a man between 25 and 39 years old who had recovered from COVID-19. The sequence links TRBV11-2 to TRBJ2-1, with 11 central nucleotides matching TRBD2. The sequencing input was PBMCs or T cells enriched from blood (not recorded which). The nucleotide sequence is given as TGTGCCAGCAGTTCCGGACTAGCGGGTCCTCTCGATGAGCAGTTCTTC. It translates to CASSSGLAGPLDEQFF.